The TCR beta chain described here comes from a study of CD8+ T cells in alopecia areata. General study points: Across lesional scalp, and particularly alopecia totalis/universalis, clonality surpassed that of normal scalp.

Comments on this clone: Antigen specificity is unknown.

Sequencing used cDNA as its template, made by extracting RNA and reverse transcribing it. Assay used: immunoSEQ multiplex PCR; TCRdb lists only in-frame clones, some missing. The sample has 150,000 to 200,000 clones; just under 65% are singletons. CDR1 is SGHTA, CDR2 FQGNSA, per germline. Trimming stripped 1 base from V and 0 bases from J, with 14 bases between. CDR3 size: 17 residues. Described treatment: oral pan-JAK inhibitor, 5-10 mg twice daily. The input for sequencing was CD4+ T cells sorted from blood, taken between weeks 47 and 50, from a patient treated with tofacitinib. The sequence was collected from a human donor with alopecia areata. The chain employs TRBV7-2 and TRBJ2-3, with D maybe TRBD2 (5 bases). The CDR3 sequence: CASSLVSGRPSTDTQYF. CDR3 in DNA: TGTGCCAGCAGCTTAGTTTCGGGAAGGCCTAGCACAGATACGCAGTATTTT.